The sequence of this T cell receptor beta chain was determined in a study of control samples from healthy donors and cancer patients. Repertoires were generated with immunoSEQ multiplex PCR, while TCRdb's copy carries only in-frame clones and drops some. In the table there are under 450,000 clones, 80% to 95% of which are singletons. Worth noting for this clone: Within the sample, other DNA sequences also encode this same CDR3.

V was trimmed by 3 bases and J by 5 bases, leaving 7 bases between them. CDR3 length: 12 residues. CDR1 and CDR2 from the germline V gene are MNHNY and SVGAGI (reference sequence). The sequencing input was PBMCs. The receptor was isolated from a man in his forties or fifties with head and neck cancer. This chain connects TRBV6-6 to TRBJ1-1; D not resolved. The CDR3 nucleotides are TGTGCCAGCAGTTATGGTAGTACTGAAGCTTTCTTT. Its translation is CASSYGSTEAFF.